The 28 T cell receptor beta chains listed next were all sequenced from one sample in a study of blood T cell repertoires in COVID-19. Clones were read by immunoSEQ multiplex PCR, and TCRdb kept only the in-frame ones, dropping some. The sample shows hundreds of thousands of clones, about 93% of them seen only once. The specimen sequenced was peripheral blood. The source is a woman between 18 and 29 years old who had recovered from COVID-19.

The chain uses TRBV7-2 and TRBJ2-2, with 10 bases identical to TRBD2. The CDR3 contains 19 residues. With V trimmed by 1 base and J by 3 bases, 11 bases remained unmatched. Germline V gene data show CDR1 as SGHTA and CDR2 as FQGNSA. CDR3 sequence (DNA): TGTGCCAGCAGCTTAGAGCGGGCTAGCGGGAGAGCGGACACCGGGGAGCTGTTTTTT. Protein product: CASSLERASGRADTGELFF.

The chain uses TRBV11-3 and TRBJ2-6; D not resolved. Trimming stripped 5 bases from V and 0 bases from J, with 8 bases between. There are 15 residues in the CDR3. The germline gives CDR1 SGHNT, CDR2 YENEEA. The CDR3 protein is CASSPPLSGANVLTF. In nucleotides, the CDR3 is TGTGCCAGCAGCCCTCCTCTCTCTGGGGCCAACGTCCTGACTTTC. Drawing the rest from reference TRBV11-3 and TRBJ2-6, the complete variable domain is EAGVVQSPRYKIIEKKQPVAFWCNPISGHNTLYWYLQNLGQGPELLIRYENEEAVDDSQLPKDRFSAERLKGVDSTLKIQPAELGDSAVYLCASSPPLSGANVLTFGAGSRLTVL.

The chain carries TRBV18 and TRBJ1-6; D remains unclear. The V gene's germline CDR1 is KGHSH and CDR2 LQKENI. Trimming left V 6 bases short and J 7 bases short, with 19 bases between. The CDR3 has 16 amino acids. CDR3 sequence reads: CASSLAGSTTNSPLHF. The CDR3 DNA is TGTGCCAGCTCGTTGGCCGGGAGTACCACCAATTCACCCCTCCACTTT.

The genes are TRBV30 and TRBJ2-1; 15 bases agree with TRBD2. The ends lost 0 bases at V and 5 bases at J; junction bases unmatched: 11. CDR1 GTSNPN and CDR2 SVGIG come from the germline V gene (reference sequence). The CDR3 covers 19 residues. Here the CDR3 DNA reads TGTGCCTGGAGTGTGAGAAAATCGGGACTAGCGGGAGGAAACAATGAGCAGTTCTTC. Translation gives CAWSVRKSGLAGGNNEQFF.

The genes are TRBV10-3 and TRBJ1-2; 7 positions match TRBD1. The CDR3 is made up of 13 amino acids. Germline trimming cut 0 bases from V and 5 bases from J; bases unmatched to any gene: 0. CDR1 and CDR2 (germline): ENHRY, SYGVKD. This CDR3 is CAISESQGYGYTF. CDR3 coding DNA: TGTGCCATCAGTGAGTCACAGGGGTATGGCTACACCTTC.

The chain uses TRBV4-3 and TRBJ2-1; possible D gene TRBD2, 5 bases. The CDR3 loop spans 16 amino acids. Germline CDR1 is LGHNA and CDR2 is YSLEER. V was shortened by 0 bases and J by 7 bases, with 16 bases between the two germline ends. The CDR3 DNA sequence: TGCGCCAGCAGCCAAGAAATAGGACTGGGCTTGAATGAGCAGTTCTTC. It specifies CASSQEIGLGLNEQFF.

The chain combines TRBV27 with TRBJ2-3; no firm D call. Trimming stripped 3 bases from V and 2 bases from J, with 6 bases between. The length of the CDR3 is 13 residues. Germline V gene data show CDR1 as MNHEY and CDR2 as SMNVEV (reference sequence). The CDR3 DNA sequence: TGTGCCAGCAGTTTCAGTCACACAGATACGCAGTATTTT. Translating it yields CASSFSHTDTQYF.

The chain recombines TRBV2 with TRBJ2-7; D unclear. CDR1 SNHLY and CDR2 FYNNEI come from the germline V gene. V was pared by 8 bases and J by 4 bases, with 18 bases between. CDR3 size: 14 residues. CDR3 bases: TGTGCCAGCGGAGTTGGAAGAGAGCTATACGAGCAGTACGTC. Translated: CASGVGRELYEQYV.

This sequence joins TRBV10-1 and TRBJ2-1; D gene ambiguous. V was pared by 0 bases and J by 9 bases, with 12 bases between. Germline V CDR1 and CDR2: WNHNN, SYGVQD (reference sequence). The CDR3 is made up of 14 amino acids. The CDR3 region is CASSESSRPREQFF. The CDR3 coding sequence is TGCGCCAGCAGTGAGTCGTCTAGGCCCCGTGAGCAGTTCTTC.

This clone was counted once. The rearrangement joins TRBV19 to TRBJ2-7, with 9 positions matching TRBD2. Germline V gene sequence: CDR1 LNHDA, CDR2 SQIVND (reference sequence). V was clipped by 5 bases and J by 5 bases; unmatched bases: 4. This CDR3 region has 13 residues. The CDR3 DNA reads as TGTGCCAGTAGTCTGCGGGAGGGCGACGAGCAGTACGTC. It codes for CASSLREGDEQYV.

The gene calls are TRBV7-2 and TRBJ1-2; unclear D gene. There are 15 residues in the CDR3. The germline gives CDR1 SGHTA, CDR2 FQGNSA. V lost 0 bases, J lost 4 bases, and 12 bases lay in between. CDR3 loop: CASSLATVILYGYTF. CDR3 DNA: TGTGCCAGCAGCTTAGCCACAGTGATCCTCTATGGCTACACCTTC.

The genes are TRBV7-9 and TRBJ1-2; 8 bases are a match to TRBD1. The V and J ends lost 2 bases and 4 bases, in that order; junction bases with no gene match: 6. Germline assignment: CDR1 SEHNR and CDR2 FQNEAQ (reference sequence). CDR3 size: 15 residues. In DNA form, the CDR3 reads TGTGCCAGCAGCTTAAGCGGTGGACAGGGCTATGGCTACACCTTC. Its translation is CASSLSGGQGYGYTF.

V gene TRBV7-2 combines with J gene TRBJ2-1; the D is unclear. From germline, CDR1 is SGHTA and CDR2 FQGNSA. The germline V and J ends were trimmed by 5 bases and 3 bases, with 8 bases remaining between them. The length of the CDR3 is 13 residues. DNA for the CDR3: TGTGCCAGCAGCCTAGACGGCTACAATGAGCAGTTCTTC. This encodes CASSLDGYNEQFF.

The V call is TRBV30, the J call TRBJ2-2; D gene unclear. CDR3 length equals 13 residues. Deletions cut 3 bases from V and 5 bases from J, with 10 bases between. In germline, CDR1 is GTSNPN, CDR2 SVGIG (reference sequence). The CDR3 here is CAWRVLATGELFF. Written as DNA, the CDR3 is TGTGCCTGGAGGGTCTTAGCTACCGGGGAGCTGTTTTTT.

The chain combines TRBV5-1 with TRBJ2-3; 9 bases fit TRBD2. The V gene's germline CDR1 is SGHRS and CDR2 YFSETQ. V dropped 4 bases and J dropped 1; count of bases not matched to a gene: 4. This CDR3 has 15 residues. CDR3 DNA: TGCGCCAGCAGCCCCCGGACTAGCGGCACAGATACGCAGTATTTT. Residues: CASSPRTSGTDTQYF.

The chain carries TRBV7-9 and TRBJ2-7; perhaps TRBD2 as D (6 bases). The CDR3 contains 16 residues. Germline V gene sequence: CDR1 SEHNR, CDR2 FQNEAQ (reference sequence). Trimming shortened V by 5 bases and J by 6 bases, and 23 bases separated the two germline ends. The CDR3 loop reads CASSRALTGEWGEQYV. The CDR3 DNA follows: TGTGCCAGCAGCCGTGCCTTGACGGGAGAATGGGGCGAGCAGTACGTC.

The rearrangement joins TRBV5-1 to TRBJ2-5, with 8 bases that match TRBD2. V was clipped by 3 bases and J by 2 bases; unmatched bases: 12. Per germline, CDR1 SGHRS and CDR2 YFSETQ. CDR3 size: 17 residues. CDR3 DNA: TGCGCCAGCAGCTCCCGGGGGGCGGGAGGCAGTCAAGAGACCCAGTACTTC. Protein product: CASSSRGAGGSQETQYF.

CDR3 amino acids: CASTHEGATEAFF. The CDR3 coding sequence is TGTGCCAGTACCCATGAGGGGGCCACTGAAGCTTTCTTT. The chain carries TRBV19 and TRBJ1-1, with 7 bases that match TRBD1. The CDR3 sequence is 13 residues long. V shed 7 bases, J shed 4 bases, and the junction held 6 bases outside the gene matches. Germline loops: CDR1 LNHDA, CDR2 SQIVND (reference sequence).

V usage is TRBV24-1 and J usage is TRBJ2-7; a weak D match, TRBD1 (6 bases). The germline V gene has CDR1 KGHDR and CDR2 SFDVKD. The CDR3 is 11 amino acids. Trimming cost V 7 bases and J 4 bases, with 7 bases left between them. In nucleotides, the CDR3 is TGTGCCACCAGACAGGGTTACGAGCAGTACGTC. Its translation: CATRQGYEQYV.

This clone has a handful of counts. CDR3 sequence: CASSLGQGEDIDQYF. CDR3 nucleotide sequence: TGTGCCAGCAGCCTCGGACAGGGAGAGGATATAGATCAGTACTTC. The genes are TRBV3-1 (or the pseudogene TRBV3-2) and TRBJ2-4, with 8 bases fitting TRBD1. The germline V gene has CDR1 LGHDT and CDR2 YNNKEL (reference sequence). CDR3 length: 15 amino acids. Trimming removed 4 bases from V and 12 bases from J; junction bases left unmatched: 14.

The chain carries TRBV28 and TRBJ2-7, with a tentative D call TRBD2 (6 bases). Germline-derived CDR1 and CDR2 are MDHEN and SYDVKM. V gave up 3 bases and J gave up 0 bases, with 12 bases separating them. The CDR3 sequence is 15 residues long. The CDR3 reads CASSFGGESSYEQYV. DNA of the CDR3: TGTGCCAGCAGTTTTGGCGGGGAAAGCTCCTACGAGCAGTACGTC.

The chain carries TRBV30 and TRBJ1-6, with 8 bases lining up with TRBD1. After removal of 5 bases from V and 4 bases from J, the junction contained 1 base not matched to a gene. This CDR3 region has 13 residues. The germline V gene encodes CDR1 GTSNPN and CDR2 SVGIG (reference sequence). The CDR3 nucleotides read TGTGCCTGGGGGGACAGGTATAATTCACCCCTCCACTTT. This sequence encodes CAWGDRYNSPLHF. The full variable domain, its missing parts supplied by reference TRBV30 and TRBJ1-6, is SQTIHQWPATLVQPVGSPLSLECTVEGTSNPNLYWYRQAAGRGLQLLFYSVGIGQISSEVPQNLSASRPQDRQFILSSKKLLLSDSGFYLCAWGDRYNSPLHFGNGTRLTVT.

The chain carries TRBV5-5 and TRBJ2-5; 8 nucleotides line up with TRBD1. Germline V gene sequence: CDR1 SGHKS, CDR2 YYEKEE (reference sequence). The CDR3 is made up of 15 amino acids. J was trimmed by 1 base and V by 5 bases; bases with no gene match: 7. The CDR3 bases are TGTGCCAGCAGAAGCCGACAGGGGACCCAAGAGACCCAGTACTTC. Translation: CASRSRQGTQETQYF.

J is TRBJ2-3 and V is TRBV21-1; the DNA was not used to check the table's D call, TRBD2. TRBV21-1 is assigned pseudogene status. The CDR3 extends over 14 amino acids. CDR3 sequence reads: CASTKGGRTDTQYF. DNA of the CDR3: TGTGCCAGCACCAAGGGAGGTCGCACAGATACGCAGTATTTT.

J is TRBJ2-3 and V is TRBV5-1; the D gene is possibly TRBD2 (5 bases). Germline V CDR1 and CDR2: SGHRS, YFSETQ. This CDR3 region has 15 residues. With 0 bases removed from V and 1 base from J, the gap between germline ends came to 9 bases. The CDR3 coding sequence is TGCGCCAGCAGCTTGGATGCCGGGGGCACAGATACGCAGTATTTT. It yields the protein CASSLDAGGTDTQYF.

The V call is TRBV19, the J call TRBJ2-1, with 10 bases that match TRBD1. The CDR3 is made up of 16 amino acids. V gave up 5 bases and J gave up 1 base; unmatched junction bases: 5. Germline V CDR1 and CDR2: LNHDA, SQIVND (reference sequence). The CDR3 protein is CASSFLGQGSYNEQFF. The CDR3 nucleotides are TGTGCCAGTAGTTTTTTGGGACAGGGGTCCTACAATGAGCAGTTCTTC.

V and J are TRBV7-2 and TRBJ2-2, with D possibly TRBD1 on 6 matching bases. Germline assignment: CDR1 SGHTA and CDR2 FQGNSA. With 5 bases removed from V and 4 bases from J, the gap between germline ends came to 14 bases. The CDR3 is 15 amino acids. CDR3 DNA: TGTGCCAGCAGCCGGGACACCTCGAGCACCGGGGAGCTGTTTTTT. Its translation is CASSRDTSSTGELFF.

This clone has a handful of counts. The chain joins TRBV2 to TRBJ2-3, with 10 bases that match TRBD2. This CDR3 is built from 15 residues. Germline assignment: CDR1 SNHLY and CDR2 FYNNEI. Trimming took 5 bases from V and 3 from J; bases not matched to a gene: 5. DNA of the CDR3: TGTGCCAGCAGTATTAGCGGGAGGAATACAGATACGCAGTATTTT. Translated, it gives CASSISGRNTDTQYF.